This T cell receptor (beta chain) was documented in a study of graft-versus-host responses after intestinal transplantation. Study-level points and caveats: The highest levels of circulating GvH clones went along with early declines in HvG clones after transplant.

As to this clone: The antigen is unknown.

CDR1 is SQVTM, CDR2 ANQGSEA, per germline. This CDR3 is 13 amino acids long. Trimming removed 7 bases at V and 4 bases at J, with 16 bases between. Generated by immunoSEQ multiplex PCR, the TCRdb table keeps only in-frame clones and is missing some. The sample lists about 94,000 clones; more than 85% were seen once. Sequences were derived from unstimulated CD8+ T cells sorted from spleen or lymph node cells, sampled before intestinal transplant. The rearrangement joins TRBV29-1 to TRBJ1-1; possibly TRBD1 for D (5 bases). The origin of this receptor is a human donor who received an intestinal transplant. CDR3 loop: CSAQTVYRTEAFF. For the CDR3, the DNA is TGCAGCGCCCAGACAGTTTATCGCACTGAAGCTTTCTTT.